This TCR beta chain was found in a study of cytomegalovirus exposure and HLA in healthy donors. Study-level results: Most CMV-associated TCR beta chains were later found to appear HLA-restricted. In an earlier analysis, in roughly 580 donors, most V segments appeared productive either ~90% or ~30% of the time.

On this clone: Its cognate antigen is unknown.

Though nominally healthy at sampling, donors likely had unrecorded immune exposures. Germline CDR1 SGHNT, CDR2 YYREEE (reference sequence). The CDR3 runs 16 residues. Trimming took 4 bases from V and 2 from J; bases not matched to a gene: 9. PCR used 60 Vbeta primers and 13 Jbeta primers. How the authors handled the data: As a later analysis found, there were tens of millions of unique TCR beta chains, of which about 10 million were shared. Assay: immunoSEQ multiplex PCR; the TCRdb copy retains only in-frame clones and omits some. The V and J calls and the clone size are those of that table, but D and trimming were determined from the DNA. The repertoire consists of around 170,000 clones, with 84% occurring once and the leading ten covering 0.38%.

This sequence originates from a boy aged 2 to 10 in good health and CMV-seronegative. The sequenced sample consisted of PBMCs. The genes are TRBV5-4 and TRBJ1-3; 7 bases are shared with TRBD1. CDR3 DNA sequence: TGTGCCAGCAGCCCCAGACAGGGTTTAGCTGGAAACACCATATATTTT. This translates into CASSPRQGLAGNTIYF.